This record looks at one T cell receptor beta chain sequence and its context. Its antigen is not identified. Germline CDR1 and CDR2: SGHAT and FQNNGV. V dropped 0 bases and J dropped 0 bases, with 15 bases sitting between them. This CDR3 is built from 17 residues. These data are taken from a study of T-cell memory formation after mild COVID-19. cDNA libraries for TCR alpha and TCR beta, carrying sample barcodes and UMIs, came from 5'RACE with constant-segment primers. TCRdb reanalysed the 5' RACE reads using MiXCR and keeps one entry per CDR3 protein. Of around 400,000 distinct CDR3 sequences in the sample, more than 20% were seen once. Study findings and constraints: There was no confirmation that second-wave clones peaking on day 37 were SARS-CoV-2 specific. Clones contracting over day 15 to 85 were CD4/CD8 balanced, with later expanders leaning CD4+. Mainly in CM and EM were contracting CD4+ clones; CD8+ were in EMRA.

The clonotype was recovered from an adult woman who had mild COVID-19 (a few samples of this study predate the infection). Cell type and time point are not known. The sample taken for sequencing was PBMCs or a T cell subset sorted from them (not recorded which). The chain recombines TRBV11-2 with TRBJ2-7; possibly TRBD1 for D (5 bases). CDR3 sequence: CASSLDSWGESSYEQYF. CDR3 DNA: TGTGCCAGCAGCTTAGATTCTTGGGGCGAGAGCTCCTACGAGCAGTACTTC.